The following is a T cell receptor (beta chain) sequence with its context. The source of the sample is a study of blood T cell repertoires in COVID-19. Authors' data handling: Counts of nucleated cells, estimated from reference gene primer amplification, were obtained. TCRdb keeps only in-frame clones here, not all; method: immunoSEQ multiplex PCR. The V and J calls and the clone size are those of that table, but D and trimming were determined from the DNA. The sample contains hundreds of thousands of clones, about 83% of which appear only once. The V end was cut by 3 bases, the J end by 2 bases, with 13 bases between. The CDR3 is 15 amino acids. Germline loops: CDR1 SEHNR, CDR2 FQNEAQ (reference sequence). A PCR-confirmed or clinician-diagnosed COVID-19 case had contacted exposed participants within 2 weeks of entry.

The sample taken for sequencing was PBMCs or T cells enriched from blood (not recorded which). The genes are TRBV7-9 and TRBJ1-2; maybe TRBD1 (6 bases). The origin of this receptor is a woman between 50 and 59 years old who had been exposed to COVID-19. CDR3 bases: TGTGCCAGCAGCTTTTCGGGCAGGGGAAACTATGGCTACACCTTC. Amino acids: CASSFSGRGNYGYTF.